The 30 T cell receptor beta chains listed next were all sequenced from one sample in a study of CD8+CD57+ T cells in acquired aplastic anemia (dated by TCRdb to the late 2010s). The data were produced on an Illumina HiSeq 2000. Profiling of TCR beta VDJ combinations and CDR3 sequences used genomic DNA as the template. Starting from the raw public reads, TCRdb applied fastp trimming at Q25, assembled clones with MiXCR and retained in-frame beta chains. A single entry per CDR3 protein holds the most common genes and DNA from its merged rows. The sample contains around 210,000 distinct CDR3 sequences, roughly two thirds of them found a single time. The top ten constitute around 50% of the sample. Patients chosen for sequencing had shown expansion of CD8+CD57+ cells by flow cytometry. The specimen sequenced was sorted CD4+, CD8+, or CD8+CD57+ T cells (not recorded which) from PBMCs. These receptors came from a human donor with aplastic anemia.

This clonotype was counted a single time. The J gene is TRBJ2-5, the V gene TRBV7-6; 8 bases match TRBD2. CDR1 and CDR2 (germline): SGHVS, FNYEAQ. There are 16 residues in the CDR3. The V gene end was trimmed by 5 bases and the J gene end by 1 base; junction bases not matched to a gene: 9. This CDR3 reads CASSPWAGGAQETQYF. The CDR3 DNA is TGTGCCAGCAGCCCGTGGGCCGGGGGGGCCCAAGAGACCCAGTACTTC.

This chain's CDR3 is CASSPGASGPLHF. CDR3 DNA: TGCGCCAGCAGCCCTGGGGCTTCGGGCCCCCTCCACTTT. This chain connects TRBV5-1 to TRBJ1-6, with D possibly being TRBD1 (5 bases). Germline loops: CDR1 SGHRS, CDR2 YFSETQ. This CDR3 is built from 13 residues. V gave up 4 bases and J gave up 13 bases, with 15 bases separating them.

The V gene is TRBV12-3 or TRBV12-4, the J gene TRBJ2-7, with a possible D match to TRBD1 (6 bases). The DNA matches TRBJ2-1 better at its end, which makes the J call doubtful. The CDR3 runs 17 residues. The CDR3 sequence is CASSFPNRDKDLNEQFF. The CDR3 coding sequence is TGTGCCAGCAGTTTCCCAAATCGGGACAAGGATCTCAATGAGCAGTTCTTC.

The chain is built from TRBV9 and TRBJ1-6, with 11 nucleotides matching TRBD1. Trimming took 2 bases from V and 8 from J; bases not matched to a gene: 3. Germline CDR1 and CDR2: SGDLS and YYNGEE. The CDR3 spans 15 residues. The CDR3 protein is CASSVRTGGDSPLHF. CDR3 DNA sequence: TGTGCCAGCAGCGTTCGGACAGGGGGCGATTCACCCCTCCACTTT.

The J gene is TRBJ2-5, the V gene TRBV24-1, with D unclear. With 3 bases removed from V and 13 bases from J, the gap between germline ends came to 14 bases. Per the germline V gene, CDR1 is KGHDR and CDR2 is SFDVKD. This CDR3 contains 12 residues. The CDR3 region has the DNA TGTGCCACCAGTGATCCGCTGACCCTGGGGTACTTC. It encodes CATSDPLTLGYF.

The chain uses TRBV14 and TRBJ1-2; no reliable D call. V was trimmed by 1 base and J by 4 bases, leaving 13 bases between them. The CDR3 is 15 amino acids. The germline V gene encodes CDR1 SGHDN and CDR2 FVKESK. The CDR3 loop reads CASSQGLVGTYGYTF. The DNA for the CDR3 is TGTGCCAGCAGCCAAGGTCTTGTCGGTACCTATGGCTACACCTTC.

V is TRBV6-5 and J is TRBJ1-6, with a possible D match to TRBD1 (5 bases). With 4 bases removed from V and 8 bases from J, the gap between germline ends came to 18 bases. Per germline, CDR1 MNHEY and CDR2 SVGAGI. The CDR3 spans 16 residues. In nucleotides, the CDR3 is TGTGCCAGCAGTTCCGGGGCAGGGATTTTGGATTCACCCCTCCACTTT. This codes for CASSSGAGILDSPLHF.

This clonotype was seen just once. The chain links TRBV29-1 to TRBJ2-7; 8 bases are shared with TRBD1. Per the germline V gene, CDR1 is SQVTM and CDR2 is ANQGSEA. This CDR3 is built from 16 residues. With V trimmed by 1 base and J by 3 bases, 11 bases remained unmatched. CDR3 protein: CSVEGGQDFMDYEQYF. DNA of the CDR3: TGCAGCGTTGAAGGGGGACAGGACTTTATGGACTACGAGCAGTACTTC.

On this clonotype itself: Germline and junction disagree at one end, which may indicate a read error. The chain carries TRBV10-3 and TRBJ2-1; D might be TRBD1 (5 bases). Per the germline V gene, CDR1 is ENHRY and CDR2 is SYGVKD. The CDR3 loop spans 16 amino acids. The chain's CDR3 is CASSEVGRLTYNEQFF. CDR3 in DNA: TGTGCCAGCAGTGAAGTGGGGCGGTTAACCTACAATGAGCAGTTCTTC.

The CDR3 DNA reads as TGTGCCAGCAGCTCCAGCCCTTCCGCGGGCCCGAACACCGGGGAGCTGTTTTTT. This translates into CASSSSPSAGPNTGELFF. V gene TRBV7-9 combines with J gene TRBJ2-2; D may be TRBD2 (5 bases). CDR1 is SEHNR, CDR2 FQNEAQ, per germline (reference sequence). V lost 4 bases, J lost 0 bases, and 18 bases lay in between. The CDR3 consists of 18 residues.

This clonotype has only one observation. The CDR3 does not end in the conserved phenylalanine or tryptophan, so this is likely a read error. V is TRBV7-2 and J is TRBJ2-7; TRBD1 matches at 9 bases. With 3 bases clipped from V and 2 bases from J, the junction kept 5 bases outside the gene matches. CDR3 length: 15 residues. The germline V gene encodes CDR1 SGHTA and CDR2 FQGNSA. The CDR3 loop is CASSLGQGNTYEQYL. CDR3 in DNA: TGTGCCAGCAGCTTGGGACAGGGAAACACCTACGAGCAGTACCTC.

This clonotype was recorded only once. Here the CDR3 DNA reads TGTGCCAGTAGTCTTCCCTCCGGGACACCCTATGGCTACACCTTC. It translates to CASSLPSGTPYGYTF. V gene TRBV19 combines with J gene TRBJ1-2; possible D gene TRBD1, 6 bases. CDR3 length: 15 residues. Germline CDR1 is LNHDA and CDR2 is SQIVND (reference sequence). Trimming took 5 bases from V and 4 from J, leaving 17 bases between them.

The chain recombines TRBV7-9 with TRBJ2-5; 7 nucleotides match TRBD2. Trimming at V came to 3 bases and at J to 5 bases, leaving 6 bases not matched to a gene. Germline loops: CDR1 SEHNR, CDR2 FQNEAQ (reference sequence). The CDR3 has 14 residues. CDR3 bases: TGTGCCAGCAGCTTGGGGGGGATAGGGGAGACCCAGTACTTC. Residues: CASSLGGIGETQYF.

CDR3 sequence reads: CASSIEFGTVTQYF. The DNA for the CDR3 is TGTGCCAGTAGTATCGAATTCGGGACCGTCACCCAGTACTTC. The gene calls are TRBV19 and TRBJ2-5; D is possibly TRBD1 or TRBD2 (5 bases each). From germline, CDR1 is LNHDA and CDR2 SQIVND (reference sequence). Trimming removed 3 bases from V and 8 bases from J, with 16 bases in between. The CDR3 runs 14 residues.

Note on this clonotype: A much bigger clone sits one base away, suggesting this may be a read error. V gene TRBV14 combines with J gene TRBJ2-1, with D possibly matching TRBD2 (5 bases). CDR1 and CDR2 (germline): SGHDN, FVKESK. The CDR3 has 17 amino acids. Trimming took off 2 bases at V and 2 bases at J, with 16 bases between the two ends. CDR3 coding DNA: TGTGCCAGCAGCCAATTGAGGTCCGAGGGCCCCTACAATGAGCAGTTCTTC. Amino acids: CASSQLRSEGPYNEQFF.

The chain employs TRBV7-9 and TRBJ2-7; a possible D gene is TRBD1 (5 bases). V was trimmed by 0 bases and J by 0 bases, leaving 15 bases between them. The CDR3 has 17 amino acids. The germline gives CDR1 SEHNR, CDR2 FQNEAQ (reference sequence). CDR3 sequence: CASSLANGHLVSYEQYF. Written as DNA, the CDR3 is TGTGCCAGCAGCTTAGCAAATGGACACCTAGTCTCCTACGAGCAGTACTTC.

This clonotype came up many times. The J gene is TRBJ2-2, the V gene TRBV6-1; either TRBD1 or TRBD2 may supply D (7 bases each). Trimming took off 7 bases at V and 5 bases at J, with 14 bases between the two ends. Germline lookup yields CDR1 MNHNS and CDR2 SASEGT. This CDR3 has 14 residues. CDR3 nucleotides: TGTGCCAGCACAGGGGGGGTACAGACCGGGGAGCTGTTTTTT. Amino acids: CASTGGVQTGELFF.

A word on this clonotype: Relative to the germline gene, one junction end is altered; a read error may explain this. The chain recombines TRBV7-7 with TRBJ2-7; 9 bases are shared with TRBD1. The CDR3 runs to 14 residues. In germline, CDR1 is SSHAT, CDR2 FNYEAQ (reference sequence). The CDR3 DNA sequence: TGTGCTAGCAGCTTAGGGACAGGGCTCGACGAGCAGTACTTC. Translating it yields CASSLGTGLDEQYF.

This sequence joins TRBV2 and TRBJ1-2; D ambiguous. The V gene's germline CDR1 is SNHLY and CDR2 FYNNEI. The CDR3 length is 11 residues. The germline V and J ends were trimmed by 7 bases and 8 bases, with 11 bases remaining between them. The CDR3 DNA is TGTGCCAGCACACCCATGGGCGGCTACACCTTC. It codes for CASTPMGGYTF.

The genes are TRBV3-1 and TRBJ2-2; D is perhaps TRBD2 (6 bases). Trimming removed 0 bases from V and 5 bases from J, with 13 bases in between. The length of the CDR3 is 16 residues. Germline V CDR1 and CDR2: LGHDT, YNNKEL (reference sequence). CDR3: CASSQETRGWTGELFF. The CDR3 DNA reads TGTGCCAGCAGCCAAGAAACGCGGGGTTGGACCGGGGAGCTGTTTTTT.

The V and J genes are TRBV24-1 and TRBJ2-5; D not certain. Trimming cost V 9 bases and J 0 bases, with 19 bases left between them. CDR3 size: 16 residues. Germline V lookup: CDR1 KGHDR, CDR2 SFDVKD. DNA of the CDR3: TGTGCCACCGGGGATAGGAGACCCAGGTACCAAGAGACCCAGTACTTC. Translating it yields CATGDRRPRYQETQYF.

This chain links TRBV7-2 with TRBJ2-7; no clear D gene. CDR3 length: 12 amino acids. V lost 3 bases, J lost 3 bases, and 6 bases lay in between. Looked up from germline, CDR1 is SGHTA and CDR2 is FQGNSA. The CDR3 DNA reads as TGTGCCAGCAGCTTCTCCGGCTACGAGCAGTACTTC. Its protein product is CASSFSGYEQYF.

The CDR3 reads CASRFLSGEQYF. CDR3 DNA sequence: TGTGCCAGCAGATTTCTATCAGGCGAGCAGTACTTC. This chain links TRBV7-2 with TRBJ2-7; D uncertain. The CDR3 is 12 residues long. The V end lost 6 bases, the J end lost 6 bases, and 12 bases lay between the germline ends. Germline values: CDR1 SGHTA, CDR2 FQGNSA.

The V and J genes are TRBV19 and TRBJ2-5; 7 bases agree with TRBD1. The CDR3 sequence is 16 residues long. V gave up 0 bases and J gave up 4 bases; unmatched junction bases: 8. Looked up from germline, CDR1 is LNHDA and CDR2 is SQIVND (reference sequence). In DNA, the CDR3 is TGTGCCAGTAGTATAGATGCCGGAACAGGGGCAGAGACCCAGTACTTC. It translates to CASSIDAGTGAETQYF.

This clonotype has a single count. The gene calls are TRBV7-6 and TRBJ2-5; 8 bases line up with TRBD1. V trimming: 1 base; J trimming: 4 bases; junction bases outside the gene matches: 5. This CDR3 region has 15 residues. The germline V gene has CDR1 SGHVS and CDR2 FNYEAQ. CDR3 coding DNA: TGTGCCAGCAGCTTAGACCAGGGGGCGCTAGAGACCCAGTACTTC. This gives the protein CASSLDQGALETQYF.

This chain connects TRBV29-1 to TRBJ1-1; the D is unclear. The germline V gene encodes CDR1 SQVTM and CDR2 ANQGSEA. The germline V and J ends were trimmed by 4 bases and 2 bases, with 14 bases remaining between them. The CDR3 runs 14 residues. The CDR3 loop reads CSVGHGLSNTEAFF. CDR3 bases: TGCAGCGTTGGCCACGGACTCTCAAACACTGAAGCTTTCTTT.

V and J are TRBV15 and TRBJ2-7; D is undetermined. This CDR3 has 13 residues. Germline V gene lookup returns CDR1 LNHNV and CDR2 YYDKDF (reference sequence). V dropped 0 bases and J dropped 5 bases, with 8 bases sitting between them. The CDR3 region has the DNA TGTGCCACCAGCAGAGATTTAGCACACGAGCAGTACTTC. It specifies CATSRDLAHEQYF.

The chain recombines TRBV7-9 with TRBJ2-5, with no clear D. Trimming took off 0 bases at V and 0 bases at J, with 14 bases between the two ends. CDR3 length: 17 residues. Germline CDR1 is SEHNR and CDR2 is FQNEAQ (reference sequence). For the CDR3, the DNA is TGTGCCAGCAGCTTAGCCCCCCAGGACGCGTACCAAGAGACCCAGTACTTC. Amino acid sequence: CASSLAPQDAYQETQYF.

The chain has TRBV7-6 and TRBJ2-7, with a weak D call TRBD2 (6 bases). This CDR3 is 16 amino acids long. Deletions cut 5 bases from V and 1 base from J, with 18 bases between. CDR1 is SGHVS and CDR2 is FNYEAQ in the germline V gene. The CDR3 here is CASSRNAGTGSYEQYF. In nucleotides, the CDR3 is TGTGCCAGCAGCCGAAACGCGGGGACTGGGTCCTACGAGCAGTACTTC.

This clonotype has a count of ten or more. This chain links TRBV9 with TRBJ2-3; D remains unclear. Trimming took off 3 bases at V and 5 bases at J, with 7 bases between the two ends. CDR1 is SGDLS and CDR2 is YYNGEE in the germline V gene. The CDR3 spans 12 residues. The CDR3 protein is CASSAYEDTQYF. The CDR3 DNA is TGTGCCAGCAGCGCGTACGAAGATACGCAGTATTTT.